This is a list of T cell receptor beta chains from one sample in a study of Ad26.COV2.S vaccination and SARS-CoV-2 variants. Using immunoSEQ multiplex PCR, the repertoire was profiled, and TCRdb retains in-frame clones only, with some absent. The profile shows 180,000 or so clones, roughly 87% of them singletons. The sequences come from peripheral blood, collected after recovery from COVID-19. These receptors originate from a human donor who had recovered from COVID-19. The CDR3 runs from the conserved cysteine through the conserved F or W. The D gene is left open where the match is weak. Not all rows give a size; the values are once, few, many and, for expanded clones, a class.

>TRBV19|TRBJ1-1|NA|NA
TGTGCCAGTAGTATAGAGAACAGCCAAAACACTGAAGCTTTCTTT
CASSIENSQNTEAFF
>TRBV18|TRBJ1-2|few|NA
TGTGCCAGCTCACCACCAGGAGGGGCCTATGGCTACACCTTC
CASSPPGGAYGYTF
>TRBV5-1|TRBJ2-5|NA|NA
TGCGCCAGCAGCTTGACAGGGTACCAAGAGACCCAGTACTTC
CASSLTGYQETQYF
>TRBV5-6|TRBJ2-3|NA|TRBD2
TGTGCCAGCACCGCAGCGGGGAGGGCCTCAGATACGCAGTATTTT
CASTAAGRASDTQYF
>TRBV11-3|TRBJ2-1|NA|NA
TGTGCCAGCAGCTCTCCCCGGCTGTACAATGAGCAGTTCTTC
CASSSPRLYNEQFF
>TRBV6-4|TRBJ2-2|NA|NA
TGTGCCAGCAGACCCGGGACTCTTCTATCCGGGGAGCTGTTTTTT
CASRPGTLLSGELFF
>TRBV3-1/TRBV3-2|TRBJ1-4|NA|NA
TGTGCCAGCAGCCGTCTAGACGCTGAAAAACTGTTTTTT
CASSRLDAEKLFF
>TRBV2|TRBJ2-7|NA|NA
TGTGCCAGCAGTGAAGCCAGAAGCTCTTACGAGCAGTACTTC
CASSEARSSYEQYF
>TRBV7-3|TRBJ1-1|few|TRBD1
TGTGCCAGCAGCCCGGACAGGACCACTGAAGCTTTCTTT
CASSPDRTTEAFF
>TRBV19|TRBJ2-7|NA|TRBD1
TGTGCCAGTAACGACAGGGGGCGCAGGTACGAGCAGTACTTC
CASNDRGRRYEQYF
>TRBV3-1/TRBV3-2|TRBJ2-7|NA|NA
TGTGCCAGCAGCCAAACAGGGTTTACCTACGAGCAGTACTTC
CASSQTGFTYEQYF
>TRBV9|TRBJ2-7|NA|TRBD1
TGTGCCAGCAGCCCGACAGGGCCAGGGAACGAGCAGTACTTC
CASSPTGPGNEQYF
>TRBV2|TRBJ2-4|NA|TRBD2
TGTGCCAGCAGGGGGGGGGACCCAGGAAACATTCAGTACTTC
CASRGGDPGNIQYF
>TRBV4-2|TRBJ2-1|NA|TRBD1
TGTGCCAGCAGCCAAGAAAGCGGGGACAGGGGGAATGAGCAGTTCTTC
CASSQESGDRGNEQFF
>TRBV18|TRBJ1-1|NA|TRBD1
TGTGCCAGCTCGCCCCCGACAGGGAGGAACACTGAAGCTTTCTTT
CASSPPTGRNTEAFF
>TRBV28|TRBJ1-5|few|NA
TGTGCCAGCAGTTTAGCGTTTCCGTCGCCCCAGCATTTT
CASSLAFPSPQHF
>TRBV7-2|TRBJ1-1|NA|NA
TGTGCCAGCAGCTTAGCGGCACAGTTGAACACTGAAGCTTTCTTT
CASSLAAQLNTEAFF
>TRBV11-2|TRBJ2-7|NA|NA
TGTGCCAGCACCAAAGGACCCTCCTACGAGCAGTACTTC
CASTKGPSYEQYF
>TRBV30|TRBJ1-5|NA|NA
TGTGCCTGGAGTGTCGGACAGTCAAATCAGCCCCAGCATTTT
CAWSVGQSNQPQHF
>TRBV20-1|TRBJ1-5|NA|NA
TGCAGTGCTAGTAAAGGGGATGGAAGCAATCAGCCCCAGCATTTT
CSASKGDGSNQPQHF